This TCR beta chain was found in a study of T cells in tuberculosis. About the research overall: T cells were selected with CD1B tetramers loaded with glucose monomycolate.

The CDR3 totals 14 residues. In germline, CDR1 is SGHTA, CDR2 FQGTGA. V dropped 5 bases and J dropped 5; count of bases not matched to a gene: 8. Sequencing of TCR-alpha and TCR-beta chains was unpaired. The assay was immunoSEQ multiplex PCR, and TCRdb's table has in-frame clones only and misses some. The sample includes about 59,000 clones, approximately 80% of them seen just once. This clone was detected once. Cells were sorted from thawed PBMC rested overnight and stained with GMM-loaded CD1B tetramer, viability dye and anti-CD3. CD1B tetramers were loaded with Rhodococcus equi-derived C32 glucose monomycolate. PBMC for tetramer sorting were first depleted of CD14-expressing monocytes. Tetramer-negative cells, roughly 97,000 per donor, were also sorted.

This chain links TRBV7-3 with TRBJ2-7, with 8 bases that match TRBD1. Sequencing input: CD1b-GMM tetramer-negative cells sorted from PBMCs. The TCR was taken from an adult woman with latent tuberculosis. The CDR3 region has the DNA TGTGCCAGCAGCCCGGCAGGGGGCCTGGACGAGCAGTACTTC. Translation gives CASSPAGGLDEQYF.